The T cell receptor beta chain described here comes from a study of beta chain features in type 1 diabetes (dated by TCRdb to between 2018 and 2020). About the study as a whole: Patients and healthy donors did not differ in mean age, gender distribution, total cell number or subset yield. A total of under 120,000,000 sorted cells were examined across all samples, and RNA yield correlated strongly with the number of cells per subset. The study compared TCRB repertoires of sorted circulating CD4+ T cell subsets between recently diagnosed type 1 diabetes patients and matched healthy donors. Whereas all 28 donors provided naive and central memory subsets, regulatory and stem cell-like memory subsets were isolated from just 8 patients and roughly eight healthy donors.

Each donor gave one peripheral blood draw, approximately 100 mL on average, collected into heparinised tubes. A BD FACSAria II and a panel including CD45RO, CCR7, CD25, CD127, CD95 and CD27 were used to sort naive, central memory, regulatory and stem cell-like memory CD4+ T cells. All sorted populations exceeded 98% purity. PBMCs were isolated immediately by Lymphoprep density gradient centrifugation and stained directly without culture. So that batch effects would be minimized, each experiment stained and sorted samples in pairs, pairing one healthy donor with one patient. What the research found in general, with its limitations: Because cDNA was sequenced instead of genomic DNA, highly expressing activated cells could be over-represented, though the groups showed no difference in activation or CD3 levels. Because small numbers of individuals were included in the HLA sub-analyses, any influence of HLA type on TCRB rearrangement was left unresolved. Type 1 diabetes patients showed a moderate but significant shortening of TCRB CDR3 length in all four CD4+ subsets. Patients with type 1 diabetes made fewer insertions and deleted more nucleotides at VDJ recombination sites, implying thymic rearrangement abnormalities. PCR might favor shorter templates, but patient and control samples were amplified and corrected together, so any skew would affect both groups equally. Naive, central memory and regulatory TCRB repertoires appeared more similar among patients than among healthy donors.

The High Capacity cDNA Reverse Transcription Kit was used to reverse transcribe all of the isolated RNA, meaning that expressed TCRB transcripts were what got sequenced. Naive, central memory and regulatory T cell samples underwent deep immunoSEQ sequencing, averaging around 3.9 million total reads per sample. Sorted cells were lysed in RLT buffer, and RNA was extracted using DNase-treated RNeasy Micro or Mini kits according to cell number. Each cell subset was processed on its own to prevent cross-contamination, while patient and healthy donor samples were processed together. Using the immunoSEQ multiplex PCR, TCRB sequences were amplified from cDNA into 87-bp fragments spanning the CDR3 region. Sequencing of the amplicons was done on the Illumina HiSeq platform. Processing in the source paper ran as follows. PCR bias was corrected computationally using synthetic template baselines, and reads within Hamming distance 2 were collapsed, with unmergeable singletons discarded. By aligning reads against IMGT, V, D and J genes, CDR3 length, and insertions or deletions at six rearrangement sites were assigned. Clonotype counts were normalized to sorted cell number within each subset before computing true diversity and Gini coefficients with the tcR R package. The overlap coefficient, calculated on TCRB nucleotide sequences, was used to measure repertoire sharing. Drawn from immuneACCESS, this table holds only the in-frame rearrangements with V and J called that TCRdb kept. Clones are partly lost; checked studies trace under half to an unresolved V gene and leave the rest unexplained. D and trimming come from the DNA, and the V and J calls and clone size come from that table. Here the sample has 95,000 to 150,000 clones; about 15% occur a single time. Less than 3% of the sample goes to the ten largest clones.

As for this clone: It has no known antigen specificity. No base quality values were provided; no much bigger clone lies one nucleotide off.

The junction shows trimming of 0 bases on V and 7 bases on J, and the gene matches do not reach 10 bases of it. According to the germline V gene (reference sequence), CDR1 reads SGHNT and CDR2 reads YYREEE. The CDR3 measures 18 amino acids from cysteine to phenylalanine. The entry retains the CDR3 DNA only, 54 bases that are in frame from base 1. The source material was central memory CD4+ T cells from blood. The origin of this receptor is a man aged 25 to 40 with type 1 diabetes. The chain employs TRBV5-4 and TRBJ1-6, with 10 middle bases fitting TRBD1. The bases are TGTGCCAGCAGCTTGGCGGCACCGGGACAGGGGCGAAATTCACCCCTCCACTTT. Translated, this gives CASSLAAPGQGRNSPLHF.